This T cell receptor (beta chain) originates from a study of pediatric ulcerative colitis. The study's findings and limits: Rectal repertoires separated controls, mild-moderate and acute severe colitis.

The CDR3 is made up of 15 amino acids. The V end lost 7 bases, the J end lost 4 bases, and 16 bases lay between the germline ends. From germline, CDR1 is LNHDA and CDR2 SQIVND (reference sequence). Rectal tissue came from one to two pinch biopsies taken at colonoscopy. The table came from immunoSEQ multiplex PCR; TCRdb's copy has only in-frame clones and leaves some out. This table holds about 36,000 clones, roughly 72% found once. Comment on this clone: Its specificity is unknown.

This receptor was taken from a boy between 10 and 17 years old with moderate ulcerative colitis. What was sequenced was gut tissue. The chain employs TRBV19 and TRBJ2-2; D might be TRBD2 (6 bases). As DNA, the CDR3 is TGTGCCAGTACTATGGTGGGGGGTTCCACCGGGGAGCTGTTTTTT. Protein: CASTMVGGSTGELFF.